This T cell receptor beta chain stems from a study of T cells after yellow fever vaccination. The ends were cut back, 2 bases at V and 12 bases at J, with 14 bases in the middle. From germline, CDR1 is WNHNN and CDR2 SYGVQD (reference sequence). The CDR3 is 12 residues long. This clonotype came up a few times. One entry per CDR3 protein results from TCRdb running MiXCR on the 5' RACE reads. The table has around 46,000 distinct CDR3 sequences, 6.8% seen once. This specimen consisted of CD8+ T cells not binding an NS4B(214-222) dextramer, sorted from PBMCs, obtained 45 days after the yellow fever booster vaccination. This chain links TRBV10-1 with TRBJ2-7, with D possibly TRBD1 on 6 matching bases. This TCR came from a man aged 30-40 years who received the YFV17D yellow fever vaccine. The CDR3 reads CASSEGAGDLYF. CDR3 bases: TGCGCCAGCAGTGAGGGTGCAGGGGATCTGTACTTC.